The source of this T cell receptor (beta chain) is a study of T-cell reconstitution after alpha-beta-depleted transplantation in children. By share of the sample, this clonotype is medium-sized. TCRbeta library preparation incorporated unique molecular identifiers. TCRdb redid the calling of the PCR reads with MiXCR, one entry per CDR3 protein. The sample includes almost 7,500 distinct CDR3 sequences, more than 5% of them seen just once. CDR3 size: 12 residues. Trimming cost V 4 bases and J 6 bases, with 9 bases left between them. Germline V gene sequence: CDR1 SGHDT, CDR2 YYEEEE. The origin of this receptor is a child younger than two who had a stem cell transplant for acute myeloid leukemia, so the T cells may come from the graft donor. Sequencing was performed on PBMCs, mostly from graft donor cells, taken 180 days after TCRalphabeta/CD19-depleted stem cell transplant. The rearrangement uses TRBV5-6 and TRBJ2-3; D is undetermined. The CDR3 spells CASSLDPDTQYF. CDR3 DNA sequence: TGTGCCAGCAGCCTGGACCCGGATACGCAGTATTTT.